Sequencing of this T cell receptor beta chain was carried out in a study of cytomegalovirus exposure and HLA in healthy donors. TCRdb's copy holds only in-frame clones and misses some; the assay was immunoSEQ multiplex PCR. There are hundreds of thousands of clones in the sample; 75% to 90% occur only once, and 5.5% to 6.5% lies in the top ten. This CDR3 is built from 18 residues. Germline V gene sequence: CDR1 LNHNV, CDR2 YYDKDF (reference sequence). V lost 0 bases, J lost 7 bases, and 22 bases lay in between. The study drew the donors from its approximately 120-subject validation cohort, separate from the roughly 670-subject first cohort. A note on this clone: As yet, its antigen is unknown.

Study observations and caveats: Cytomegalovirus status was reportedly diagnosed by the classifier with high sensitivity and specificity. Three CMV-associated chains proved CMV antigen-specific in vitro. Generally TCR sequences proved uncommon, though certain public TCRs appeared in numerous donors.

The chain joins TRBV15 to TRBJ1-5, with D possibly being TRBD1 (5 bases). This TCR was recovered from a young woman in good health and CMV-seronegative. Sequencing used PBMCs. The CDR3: CATSREYLALGGGQPQHF. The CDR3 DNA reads TGTGCCACCAGCAGAGAGTATCTCGCGCTGGGGGGTGGGCAGCCCCAGCATTTT.